These 3 T cell receptor beta chains were all obtained from the same sample, sequenced in a study of graft-versus-host responses after intestinal transplantation. Clones were sequenced by immunoSEQ multiplex PCR, and TCRdb holds only the in-frame ones, with some missing. This table holds fewer than 150,000 clones, more than 90% found once. These receptors' targets are unknown. This specimen consisted of unstimulated CD4+ T cells sorted from spleen or lymph node cells, obtained before intestinal transplant. Source of these receptors: a human donor who received an intestinal transplant.

This clone has only a few counts. The rearrangement joins TRBV4-1 to TRBJ2-7; D is unresolved. The V gene lost 0 bases and the J gene lost 0 bases, with 9 bases spanning the gap. The length of the CDR3 is 15 residues. Germline assignment: CDR1 MGHRA and CDR2 YSYEKL. The CDR3 loop reads CASSQEGSASYEQYF. Here the CDR3 DNA reads TGCGCCAGCAGCCAAGAGGGCAGCGCCTCCTACGAGCAGTACTTC.

The CDR3 nucleotides read TGCGCCAGCAGAGCACGACCGGGACCCCGGGTAAGGGAGCAGTTCTTC. Translating gives CASRARPGPRVREQFF. This chain uses TRBV23-1 with TRBJ2-1; D tentatively reads TRBD1 or TRBD2 (5 bases each). TRBV23-1 is recorded as an ORF, its role being uncertain. CDR3 length: 16 amino acids. Trimming shortened V by 6 bases and J by 10 bases, and 25 bases separated the two germline ends.

CDR3 sequence (DNA): TGTGCCAGCAGCTCAGGGGGGATGCGTGGGCAGTTCTTC. Translated: CASSSGGMRGQFF. This chain uses TRBV9 with TRBJ2-1; possible D gene TRBD1, 7 bases. CDR1 is SGDLS, CDR2 YYNGEE, per germline. V shed 4 bases and J shed 12 bases, with 17 bases lying between them. CDR3 length equals 13 residues.